This T cell receptor (beta chain) was profiled in a study of identifying expanded T cells in peripheral blood. Repertoires were generated with immunoSEQ multiplex PCR, while TCRdb's copy carries only in-frame clones and drops some. This table holds roughly 75,000 clones, around 90% found once. Germline CDR1 is MNHNS and CDR2 is SASEGT. Trimming took off 4 bases at V and 7 bases at J, with 14 bases between the two ends. The CDR3 runs to 15 residues. Sequenced input: blood. The chain combines TRBV6-1 with TRBJ1-6; D is perhaps TRBD1 (6 bases). This sequence originates from a person between 18 and 69 years old in good health. CDR3 amino acids: CASSVSMGGNSPLHF. The CDR3, as DNA: TGTGCCAGCAGTGTTTCTATGGGGGGCAATTCACCCCTCCACTTT.